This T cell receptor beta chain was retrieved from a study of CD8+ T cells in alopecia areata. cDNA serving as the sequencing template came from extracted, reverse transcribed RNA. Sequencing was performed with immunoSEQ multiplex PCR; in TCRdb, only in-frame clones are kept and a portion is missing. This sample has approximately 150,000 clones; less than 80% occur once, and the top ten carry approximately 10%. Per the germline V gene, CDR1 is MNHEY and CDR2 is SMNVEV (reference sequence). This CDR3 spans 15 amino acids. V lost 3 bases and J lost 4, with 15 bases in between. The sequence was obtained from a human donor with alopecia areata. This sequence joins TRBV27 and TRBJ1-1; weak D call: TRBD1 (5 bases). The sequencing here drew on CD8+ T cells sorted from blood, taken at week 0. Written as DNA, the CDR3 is TGTGCCAGCAGTTTCTATCAGGGAGGGGTCACTGAAGCTTTCTTT. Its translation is CASSFYQGGVTEAFF.